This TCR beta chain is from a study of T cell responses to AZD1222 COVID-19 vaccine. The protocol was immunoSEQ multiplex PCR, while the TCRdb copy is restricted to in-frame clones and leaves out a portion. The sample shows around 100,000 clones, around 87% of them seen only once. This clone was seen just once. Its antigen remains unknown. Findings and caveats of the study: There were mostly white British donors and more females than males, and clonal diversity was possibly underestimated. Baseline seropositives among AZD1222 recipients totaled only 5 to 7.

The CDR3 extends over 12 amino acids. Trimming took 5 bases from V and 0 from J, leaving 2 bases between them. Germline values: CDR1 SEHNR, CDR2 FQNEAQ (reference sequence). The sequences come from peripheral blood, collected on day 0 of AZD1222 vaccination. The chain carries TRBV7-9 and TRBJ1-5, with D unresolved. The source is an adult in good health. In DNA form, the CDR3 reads TGTGCCAGCAGCAATAGCAATCAGCCCCAGCATTTT. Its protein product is CASSNSNQPQHF.